These 8 T cell receptor beta chains were all obtained from the same sample, sequenced in a study of blood T cell repertoires in COVID-19. Data came from immunoSEQ multiplex PCR; TCRdb stores just in-frame clones and leaves some out. The table has 150,000 or so clones, 79% seen once. The specimen was peripheral blood. All receptors derive from an older woman with COVID-19, enrolled during active disease.

The V and J genes are TRBV11-2 and TRBJ1-5; maybe TRBD1 (5 bases). Trimming took 1 base from V and 5 from J, leaving 12 bases between them. The CDR3 runs to 15 residues. Germline CDR1 reads SGHAT; CDR2 reads FQNNGV. The DNA of the CDR3 is TGTGCCAGCAGCTTAGGGCCTCAGGGTGATCAGCCCCAGCATTTT. Amino acids: CASSLGPQGDQPQHF.

The chain couples TRBV19 to TRBJ1-3; no definite D call. Germline V gene lookup returns CDR1 LNHDA and CDR2 SQIVND (reference sequence). Trimming left V 5 bases short and J 0 bases short, with 11 bases between. This CDR3 has 15 residues. The CDR3 reads CASSASHFSGNTIYF. The CDR3 coding sequence is TGTGCCAGTAGTGCCTCCCACTTCTCTGGAAACACCATATATTTT.

The V gene is TRBV6-1, the J gene TRBJ2-7; no definite D call. Germline loops: CDR1 MNHNS, CDR2 SASEGT. The ends were cut back, 1 base at V and 4 bases at J, with 14 bases in the middle. The CDR3 is 15 residues long. CDR3 nucleotide sequence: TGTGCCAGCAGTGAAGGGGCCGGCAGACAATACGAGCAGTACGTC. It is translated as CASSEGAGRQYEQYV.

This chain uses TRBV7-2 with TRBJ2-1, with D tentatively TRBD2 (6 bases). The CDR3 runs 15 residues. Trimming took off 2 bases at V and 0 bases at J, with 8 bases between the two ends. Germline CDR1 SGHTA, CDR2 FQGNSA. Here the CDR3 DNA reads TGTGCCAGCAGCTTATCGGAGGGCTCCTACAATGAGCAGTTCTTC. Translated, it gives CASSLSEGSYNEQFF.

This clone was seen a handful of times. The chain employs TRBV6-5 and TRBJ2-3; 7 bases are a match to TRBD2. The CDR3 length is 15 residues. Per the germline V gene, CDR1 is MNHEY and CDR2 is SVGAGI. Trimming removed 0 bases from V and 5 bases from J; junction bases left unmatched: 5. The CDR3 sequence is CASSYSSGRIDTQYF. The CDR3 nucleotides read TGTGCCAGCAGTTACTCGTCCGGGAGGATAGATACGCAGTATTTT.

V and J are TRBV28 and TRBJ1-5; D gene uncertain. The CDR3 has 14 amino acids. Trimming cost V 6 bases and J 6 bases, with 15 bases left between them. The V gene's germline CDR1 is MDHEN and CDR2 SYDVKM. The CDR3, as DNA: TGTGCCAGCAGACTATTGGGTGAGGCTCAGCCCCAGCATTTT. Translation gives CASRLLGEAQPQHF.

The rearrangement joins TRBV18 to TRBJ1-1; D not resolved. The V gene's germline CDR1 is KGHSH and CDR2 LQKENI. V lost 3 bases to trimming and J lost 4 bases, with 6 bases between them. There are 12 residues in the CDR3. The CDR3: CASSPSGTEAFF. The CDR3 DNA follows: TGTGCCAGCTCACCCTCCGGCACTGAAGCTTTCTTT.

The rearrangement links TRBV6-6 to TRBJ2-7; weak D call: TRBD2 (5 bases). The CDR3 contains 11 residues. Trimming stripped 6 bases from V and 7 bases from J, with 10 bases between. The germline V gene has CDR1 MNHNY and CDR2 SVGAGI (reference sequence). CDR3 sequence: CASRFTGEQYF. Here the CDR3 DNA reads TGTGCCAGCAGGTTCACGGGAGAGCAGTACTTC.